This TCR beta chain was documented in a study of T cells in Graves' hyperthyroidism and ophthalmopathy. Study findings and constraints: Most clonotypes that expanded in the thyroid above 0.001 also showed up in blood.

Authors of the study amplified TCR beta CDR3 regions from RNA transcripts. During a first-round RT-PCR of the TCR CDR3, the HTBI primer set was used. Each CDR3 protein gets one entry after TCRdb re-called the multiplex PCR reads with MiXCR. The table has hundreds of thousands of distinct CDR3 sequences, approximately 15% seen once; the top ten hold around 12%. Germline assignment: CDR1 SGHTA and CDR2 FQGNSA. V gave up 1 base and J gave up 4 bases, with 14 bases separating them. The CDR3 runs 16 residues. Notes on this clonotype: The target antigen is unknown.

At least 3 on the Clinical Activity Score was recorded for ophthalmopathy patients, who also had NOSPECS grade at least 4 and duration under 3 months. Thyroid ultrasound, orbital computed tomography, clinical symptoms, and serum thyroxine and TRAb underpinned diagnoses. PBMCs were sourced from about 10 ml fresh peripheral blood. This receptor was identified in a woman between 50 and 59 years old with Graves' ophthalmopathy. The material sequenced was blood. This chain uses TRBV7-2 with TRBJ1-3; no reliable D call. CDR3 DNA sequence: TGTGCCAGCAGCTTAGTTTCTGGGGAACTCGGAAACACCATATATTTT. This gives the protein CASSLVSGELGNTIYF.